A single sample gave rise to the 17 T cell receptor beta chains below, sequenced in a study of blood T cell repertoires in COVID-19. Method: immunoSEQ multiplex PCR; TCRdb's copy keeps in-frame clones and lacks some. The sample consists of hundreds of thousands of clones, around nine tenths of them appearing once. What was sequenced was peripheral blood. The receptors come from a man in his fifties or sixties who had recovered from COVID-19.

The chain carries TRBV7-9 and TRBJ2-7; the match to TRBD2 covers 10 bases. CDR1 and CDR2 (germline): SEHNR, FQNEAQ (reference sequence). The V segment lost 4 bases and the J segment 4 bases; nucleotides outside the gene matches: 13. The CDR3 consists of 17 residues. CDR3 in amino acids: CASSSGGLAGVWYEQYF. The CDR3 nucleotides are TGTGCCAGCAGCTCAGGCGGGCTAGCGGGGGTGTGGTACGAGCAGTACTTC.

The chain recombines TRBV5-5 with TRBJ1-2; D not resolved. The V end lost 1 base, the J end lost 0 bases, and 19 bases lay between the germline ends. Germline CDR1 reads SGHKS; CDR2 reads YYEKEE (reference sequence). This CDR3 spans 18 amino acids. CDR3 amino acids: CASSLKFRGRISNYGYTF. The CDR3, as DNA: TGTGCCAGCAGCTTGAAATTCCGAGGGAGAATATCTAACTATGGCTACACCTTC.

This clone showed up just once. The genes are TRBV14 and TRBJ2-7, with 11 bases matching TRBD1. V gave up 3 bases and J gave up 6 bases; unmatched junction bases: 4. Germline values: CDR1 SGHDN, CDR2 FVKESK. The CDR3 consists of 14 residues. The CDR3 region has the DNA TGTGCCAGCAGCCAGACCGGGACAGGGGGCGAGCAGTACTTC. Translating gives CASSQTGTGGEQYF.

The J gene is TRBJ2-3, the V gene TRBV5-4; 9 bases fit TRBD2. This CDR3 region has 16 residues. The ends lost 2 bases at V and 0 bases at J; junction bases unmatched: 4. The germline V gene encodes CDR1 SGHNT and CDR2 YYREEE (reference sequence). CDR3 loop: CASSFLAGPSTDTQYF. The CDR3, as DNA: TGTGCCAGCAGCTTTCTAGCGGGGCCGAGCACAGATACGCAGTATTTT.

This clone showed up just once. This chain joins TRBV18 and TRBJ1-1; the D gene is possibly TRBD1 (6 bases). The germline V gene has CDR1 KGHSH and CDR2 LQKENI. The CDR3 runs 15 residues. The V and J ends lost 3 bases and 0 bases respectively, with 11 bases between them. In DNA, the CDR3 is TGTGCCAGCTCACCGTCCGGGGACATGAACACTGAAGCTTTCTTT. This translates into CASSPSGDMNTEAFF.

The V gene is TRBV5-1, the J gene TRBJ2-1, with 7 positions matching TRBD2. CDR1 SGHRS and CDR2 YFSETQ come from the germline V gene. The CDR3 is 15 amino acids. Trimming took 1 base from V and 6 from J; bases not matched to a gene: 7. CDR3 region: CASSLRGEGFNEQFF. The CDR3 nucleotides read TGCGCCAGCAGCTTGAGAGGGGAGGGCTTCAATGAGCAGTTCTTC.

The chain combines TRBV7-9 with TRBJ1-1, with 10 bases aligning to TRBD1. Trimming removed 5 bases from V and 4 bases from J; junction bases left unmatched: 4. Germline CDR1 reads SEHNR; CDR2 reads FQNEAQ (reference sequence). The CDR3 sequence is 14 residues long. CDR3 DNA: TGTGCCAGCAGCGCCGGGACAGGGGCCACTGAAGCTTTCTTT. Amino acid sequence: CASSAGTGATEAFF.

This chain uses TRBV9 with TRBJ2-3, with a possible D match to TRBD1 (5 bases). The germline gives CDR1 SGDLS, CDR2 YYNGEE. This CDR3 region has 14 residues. V was pared by 2 bases and J by 2 bases, with 9 bases between. The CDR3 loop reads CASSVQGFTDTQYF. As DNA, the CDR3 is TGTGCCAGCAGCGTCCAGGGCTTCACAGATACGCAGTATTTT. The entire variable domain, with the rest obtained from reference TRBV9 and TRBJ2-3, is as follows: DSGVTQTPKHLITATGQRVTLRCSPRSGDLSVYWYQQSLDQGLQFLIQYYNGEERAKGNILERFSAQQFPDLHSELNLSSLELGDSALYFCASSVQGFTDTQYFGPGTRLTVL.

This sequence joins TRBV2 and TRBJ1-4; D is undetermined. This CDR3 is 14 amino acids long. CDR1 and CDR2 (germline): SNHLY, FYNNEI. Deletions cut 1 base from V and 8 bases from J, with 11 bases between. The CDR3 spells CASSEGVLGEKLFF. Written as DNA, the CDR3 is TGTGCCAGCAGTGAAGGGGTCTTGGGCGAAAAACTGTTTTTT. Full variable domain (rest looked up from reference TRBV2 and TRBJ1-4): EPEVTQTPSHQVTQMGQEVILRCVPISNHLYFYWYRQILGQKVEFLVSFYNNEISEKSEIFDDQFSVERPDGSNFTLKIRSTKLEDSAMYFCASSEGVLGEKLFFGSGTQLSVL.

The V gene is TRBV28, the J gene TRBJ1-1, with no clear D. The CDR3 totals 16 residues. The V end lost 5 bases, the J end lost 3 bases, and 19 bases lay between the germline ends. In germline, CDR1 is MDHEN, CDR2 SYDVKM. The CDR3 sequence is CASSLIRSRQDTEAFF. The DNA of the CDR3 is TGTGCCAGCAGTCTCATCAGAAGTCGGCAGGACACTGAAGCTTTCTTT.

This chain uses TRBV10-1 with TRBJ2-1; TRBD2 might be the D (6 bases). Trimming took 10 bases from V and 9 from J, leaving 22 bases between them. Germline lookup yields CDR1 WNHNN and CDR2 SYGVQD (reference sequence). The CDR3 sequence is 14 residues long. The CDR3 region has the DNA TGCGCCACCTCGGGACTGCCTCAACGGGCTGAGCAGTTCTTC. Translated, it gives CATSGLPQRAEQFF.

This clone occurred once. The gene calls are TRBV6-5 and TRBJ1-2; possibly TRBD1 for D (6 bases). The germline CDR1 and CDR2 sequences are MNHEY and SVGAGI. The germline V and J ends were trimmed by 2 bases and 7 bases, with 17 bases remaining between them. The CDR3 has 15 residues. CDR3 in DNA: TGTGCCAGCAGTTACGACAGGAGTAATGATGGTGGCTACACCTTC. Encoded protein: CASSYDRSNDGGYTF.

The chain has TRBV7-3 and TRBJ1-2; 11 positions match TRBD1. The CDR3 is 14 residues long. Germline V gene lookup returns CDR1 SGHTA and CDR2 FQGTGA. With 4 bases clipped from V and 6 bases from J, the junction kept 4 bases outside the gene matches. CDR3 in DNA: TGTGCCAGCAGCTCGGGACAGGGGGTTAATGGCTACACCTTC. This translates into CASSSGQGVNGYTF.

The chain uses TRBV9 and TRBJ2-3, with D maybe TRBD1 (6 bases). CDR1 is SGDLS and CDR2 is YYNGEE in the germline V gene. The V and J ends lost 3 bases and 6 bases respectively, with 20 bases between them. CDR3 length: 16 residues. The CDR3 nucleotides read TGTGCCAGCAGCGGACCAGGACCCCAGGGGATGGATACGCAGTATTTT. This sequence encodes CASSGPGPQGMDTQYF.

The V call is TRBV7-3, the J call TRBJ1-1; D uncertain. The ends were cut back, 4 bases at V and 1 base at J, with 7 bases in the middle. This CDR3 contains 13 residues. Per the germline V gene, CDR1 is SGHTA and CDR2 is FQGTGA. The CDR3 sequence: CASSSGWNTEAFF. The CDR3 nucleotides are TGTGCCAGCAGCTCCGGGTGGAACACTGAAGCTTTCTTT. Looking up the rest from reference TRBV7-3 and TRBJ1-1 gives the full variable domain: GAGVSQTPSNKVTEKGKYVELRCDPISGHTALYWYRQSLGQGPEFLIYFQGTGAADDSGLPNDRFFAVRPEGSVSTLKIQRTERGDSAVYLCASSSGWNTEAFFGQGTRLTVV.

The chain joins TRBV7-9 to TRBJ1-5; 9 bases map to TRBD1. The CDR3 covers 15 residues. V lost 5 bases to trimming and J lost 4 bases; unmatched junction nucleotides: 6. Germline CDR1 reads SEHNR; CDR2 reads FQNEAQ (reference sequence). The CDR3 coding sequence is TGTGCCAGCAGCCCACAGGGGGCTGGAAATCAGCCCCAGCATTTT. Amino acid sequence: CASSPQGAGNQPQHF.

The V and J genes are TRBV5-4 and TRBJ1-3; no firm D call. Germline V gene lookup returns CDR1 SGHNT and CDR2 YYREEE (reference sequence). The V end lost 0 bases, the J end lost 0 bases, and 10 bases lay between the germline ends. The CDR3 runs 16 residues. CDR3 in amino acids: CASSLDGGHSGNTIYF. The CDR3 coding sequence is TGTGCCAGCAGCTTGGATGGAGGGCACTCTGGAAACACCATATATTTT.